The 4 T cell receptor beta chains below were found in one sample sequenced in a study of graft-versus-host responses after intestinal transplantation. The protocol was immunoSEQ multiplex PCR, while the TCRdb copy is restricted to in-frame clones and leaves out a portion. Of around 45,000 clones in the sample, roughly 94% are singletons; the top ten hold around 1.5%. This sample comprised PBMCs, obtained 335 days after intestinal transplant. These receptors were collected from a human patient who received an intestinal transplant, so some T cells may come from the graft donor.

The rearrangement uses TRBV5-5 and TRBJ2-7; 7 bases are a match to TRBD1. The CDR3 is 14 amino acids. The J segment lost 3 bases and the V segment lost 0 bases, leaving 3 bases of the junction unmatched. Germline-derived CDR1 and CDR2 are SGHKS and YYEKEE (reference sequence). The DNA for the CDR3 is TGTGCCAGCAGCTTGGAGGCAGGGGGCTACGAGCAGTACTTC. Its protein is CASSLEAGGYEQYF.

The J gene is TRBJ2-7, the V gene TRBV28, with TRBD1 as a possible D gene (5 bases). This CDR3 has 13 amino acids. The V end was cut by 8 bases, the J end by 1 base, with 12 bases between. In germline, CDR1 is MDHEN, CDR2 SYDVKM. CDR3 residues: CASLQGGSYEQYF. CDR3 bases: TGTGCCAGCCTCCAGGGTGGGTCCTACGAGCAGTACTTC.

The rearrangement links TRBV5-1 to TRBJ2-3; D ambiguous. Between the trimmed V and J ends, which lost 0 bases and 2 bases, there was a span of 10 bases. The germline V gene has CDR1 SGHRS and CDR2 YFSETQ. The CDR3 loop spans 15 amino acids. For the CDR3, the DNA is TGCGCCAGCAGCTTGGTGGGGTCCCCCACAGATACGCAGTATTTT. Residues: CASSLVGSPTDTQYF.

DNA of the CDR3: TGCGCCAGCGGAATCCGAACGGTGGGATGGGGTTCTGCAGATACGCAGTATTTT. This codes for CASGIRTVGWGSADTQYF. The rearrangement uses TRBV4-1 and TRBJ2-3; the D is unclear. This CDR3 has 18 residues. The germline gives CDR1 MGHRA, CDR2 YSYEKL. Trimming took 8 bases from V and 4 from J, leaving 28 bases between them.